This T cell receptor beta chain was documented in a study of T cells expressing NK-cell markers. Study results and caveats: Specificity for HCMV among expanded NKG2C+ T cell clones was not established. In several donors, dominant clonotypes made up about 28.3-65% of CD3+CD56-NKG2C+ cells.

With UMIs, 5'RACE template switching was used to make TCR beta cDNA. Reanalyzing the 5' RACE reads, TCRdb keeps one entry per CDR3 protein, without DNA. This table holds some 410,000 distinct CDR3 sequences. Comment on this clonotype: Its specificity is not known.

Specimen: blood T cells: a sorted CD56 or NKG2C T cell subset, CD4+ or CD8+ T cells, or bulk PBMC T cells (not recorded which). The receptor comes from a woman between 18 and 75 years old in good health.

The CDR3 reads CASSSGQGGNNEQFF. This chain uses TRBV27 with TRBJ2-1; TCRdb outputs TRBD1, but without DNA this stays unchecked. Per the germline V gene, CDR1 is MNHEY and CDR2 is SMNVEV (reference sequence). The CDR3 loop spans 15 amino acids.